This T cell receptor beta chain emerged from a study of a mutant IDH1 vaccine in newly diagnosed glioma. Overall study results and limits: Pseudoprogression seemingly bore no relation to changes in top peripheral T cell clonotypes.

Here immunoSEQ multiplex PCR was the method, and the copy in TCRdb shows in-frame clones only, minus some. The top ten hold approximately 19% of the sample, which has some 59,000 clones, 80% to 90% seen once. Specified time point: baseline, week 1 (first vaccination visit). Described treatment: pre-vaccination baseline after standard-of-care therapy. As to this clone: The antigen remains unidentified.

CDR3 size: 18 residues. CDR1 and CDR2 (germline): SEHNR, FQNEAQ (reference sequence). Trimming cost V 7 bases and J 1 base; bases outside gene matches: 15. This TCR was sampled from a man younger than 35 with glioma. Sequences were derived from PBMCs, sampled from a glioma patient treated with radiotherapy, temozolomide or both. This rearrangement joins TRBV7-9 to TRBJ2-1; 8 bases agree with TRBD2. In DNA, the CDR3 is TGTGCCAGCATCCCCGCCGGGGGGGCGGGCGCTTCCTACAATGAGCAGTTCTTC. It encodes CASIPAGGAGASYNEQFF.